This T cell receptor beta chain was recorded in a study of T cell repertoires in cytomegalovirus infection. About the study: Recently identified HLA-C-restricted CMV epitopes were used, and well-studied HLA-B-restricted CMV epitopes were used as well. CMV infection and matching HLA type were both indicated by public TCR beta signatures. Study-wide results and caveats: There were HLA-C-restricted CMV-specific TCR beta clonotypes dominating the ex vivo response.

CDR3 length equals 15 residues. V dropped 4 bases and J dropped 2 bases, with 14 bases sitting between them. In germline, CDR1 is MGHRA, CDR2 YSYEKL. Ten or more counts support this clonotype. The antigen remains unidentified. One entry per CDR3 protein, called by TCRdb with MiXCR from the reads. The data hold about 71,000 distinct CDR3 sequences, with 20% observed a single time. The chain employs TRBV4-1 and TRBJ2-5; D gene uncertain. Sample: CD8+ T cells from cultured PBMCs, taken from culture after CMV antigen stimulation. This clonotype was sampled from a human donor in good health (CMV status not recorded). Some clones in this sample may be carry-over from other donors' samples. Here the CDR3 DNA reads TGCGCCAGCAGCCCAAGACCAAGAGATCAAGAGACCCAGTACTTC. It translates to CASSPRPRDQETQYF.